Following are 7 T cell receptor beta chains from one sample sequenced in a study of a mutant IDH1 vaccine in newly diagnosed glioma. Measured with immunoSEQ multiplex PCR; TCRdb has only the in-frame clones, and not every one. The sample consists of approximately 56,000 clones, over 70% of them appearing once. The antigens these receptors bind are not known. The sample's time point: week 47, end of study. The investigators gave 300 ug of mutant IDH1 20-mer peptide in each vaccine dose, together with topical imiquimod. The material was PBMCs, obtained from a glioma patient whose treatment included an IDH1 peptide vaccine. Every receptor here comes from a man aged 45-65 years with glioma.

This clone was seen repeatedly, ten times or more. V gene TRBV5-1 combines with J gene TRBJ1-2, with D tentatively TRBD1 (6 bases). Germline V gene data show CDR1 as SGHRS and CDR2 as YFSETQ. This CDR3 contains 13 residues. V lost 7 bases, J lost 6 bases, and 16 bases lay in between. CDR3 sequence: CASAVGGGDGYTF. For the CDR3, the DNA is TGCGCCAGCGCCGTGGGGGGCGGAGATGGCTACACCTTC.

The rearrangement links TRBV7-9 to TRBJ1-3, with a tentative D call TRBD1 (6 bases). Trimming left V 3 bases short and J 3 bases short, with 9 bases between. Germline V CDR1 and CDR2: SEHNR, FQNEAQ (reference sequence). CDR3 length: 14 amino acids. This CDR3 is CASSLGTLGNTIYF. CDR3 DNA sequence: TGTGCCAGCAGCTTGGGGACACTTGGAAACACCATATATTTT.

This sequence joins TRBV6-6 and TRBJ2-7; TRBD2 aligns across 7 bases. This CDR3 contains 14 residues. Germline lookup yields CDR1 MNHNY and CDR2 SVGAGI (reference sequence). Trimming took 8 bases from V and 0 from J; bases not matched to a gene: 7. The CDR3 DNA reads TGTGCCAGCGCCTCGAGCGGGAACTCCTACGAGCAGTACTTC. This encodes CASASSGNSYEQYF.

This chain links TRBV5-1 with TRBJ1-4, with a possible D match to TRBD1 (6 bases). The germline CDR1 and CDR2 sequences are SGHRS and YFSETQ. The germline V and J ends were trimmed by 4 bases and 6 bases, with 16 bases remaining between them. This CDR3 contains 15 residues. The CDR3 DNA reads TGCGCCAGCAGCCCCGAGGGGGGATCGGATGAAAAACTGTTTTTT. Amino acids: CASSPEGGSDEKLFF.

V and J are TRBV30 and TRBJ1-4; tentative D call: TRBD1 (6 bases). The CDR3 is 13 residues long. The V end lost 6 bases, the J end lost 7 bases, and 15 bases lay between the germline ends. Germline V gives CDR1 GTSNPN, CDR2 SVGIG (reference sequence). The CDR3: CACTARGSEKLFF. As DNA, the CDR3 is TGTGCCTGTACTGCAAGGGGGAGTGAAAAACTGTTTTTT. The whole variable domain, filled in from reference TRBV30 and TRBJ1-4, reads SQTIHQWPATLVQPVGSPLSLECTVEGTSNPNLYWYRQAAGRGLQLLFYSVGIGQISSEVPQNLSASRPQDRQFILSSKKLLLSDSGFYLCACTARGSEKLFFGSGTQLSVL.

The V call is TRBV30, the J call TRBJ1-5; D is undetermined. This CDR3 spans 12 amino acids. The germline CDR1 and CDR2 sequences are GTSNPN and SVGIG (reference sequence). V was pared by 2 bases and J by 4 bases, with 6 bases between. CDR3: CAWSPTNQPQHF. The CDR3 nucleotides read TGTGCCTGGAGTCCCACTAATCAGCCCCAGCATTTT.

V gene TRBV19 combines with J gene TRBJ2-3; 11 nucleotides match TRBD1. CDR3 size: 14 residues. Germline loops: CDR1 LNHDA, CDR2 SQIVND (reference sequence). After removal of 6 bases from V and 4 bases from J, the junction contained 3 bases not matched to a gene. CDR3 DNA: TGTGCCAGTAGGGACAGGGGGCGCGCAGATACGCAGTATTTT. This translates into CASRDRGRADTQYF.